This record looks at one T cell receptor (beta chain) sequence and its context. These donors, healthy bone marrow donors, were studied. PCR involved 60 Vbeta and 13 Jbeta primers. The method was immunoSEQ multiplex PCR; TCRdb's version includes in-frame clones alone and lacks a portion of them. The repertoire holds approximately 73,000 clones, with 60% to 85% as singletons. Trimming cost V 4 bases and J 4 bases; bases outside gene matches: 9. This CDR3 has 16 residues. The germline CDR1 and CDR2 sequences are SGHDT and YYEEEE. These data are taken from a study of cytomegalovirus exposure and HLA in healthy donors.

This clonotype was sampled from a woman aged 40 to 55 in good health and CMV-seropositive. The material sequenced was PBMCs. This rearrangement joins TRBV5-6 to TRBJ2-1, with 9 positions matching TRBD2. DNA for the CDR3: TGTGCCAGCAGCCTCCGAACTAGCGGGCCTTACAATGAGCAGTTCTTC. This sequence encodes CASSLRTSGPYNEQFF.